The entry that follows covers one T cell receptor beta chain sequence. The antigen is not known. The data were obtained in a study of cytomegalovirus exposure and HLA in healthy donors. On the study more broadly: Previous work identified roughly 120 million unique TCR beta sequences from some 170 million T cells.

PCR involved 60 Vbeta and 13 Jbeta primers. The assay was immunoSEQ multiplex PCR, and TCRdb's table has in-frame clones only and misses some. This table holds 130,000 or so clones, roughly 89% found once. Study-level results: Prior analysis indicated that the majority of TCR beta V segments exhibited productivity approximately 87% or approximately 30% of the time. A later look showed TCR association rates differing by HLA locus, highest for DRB1 and lowest for HLA-C.

Germline CDR1 reads MNHEY; CDR2 reads SVGAGI. The CDR3 length is 16 residues. Trimming removed 3 bases from V and 3 bases from J; junction bases left unmatched: 11. The sequencing sample was made of PBMCs. This clonotype was sampled from a woman in her twenties or thirties in good health and CMV-seronegative. The rearrangement joins TRBV6-5 to TRBJ2-7; 7 nucleotides match TRBD2. The CDR3: CASSYRPSGILYEQYF. For the CDR3, the DNA is TGTGCCAGCAGTTATCGGCCTAGCGGAATCCTCTACGAGCAGTACTTC.